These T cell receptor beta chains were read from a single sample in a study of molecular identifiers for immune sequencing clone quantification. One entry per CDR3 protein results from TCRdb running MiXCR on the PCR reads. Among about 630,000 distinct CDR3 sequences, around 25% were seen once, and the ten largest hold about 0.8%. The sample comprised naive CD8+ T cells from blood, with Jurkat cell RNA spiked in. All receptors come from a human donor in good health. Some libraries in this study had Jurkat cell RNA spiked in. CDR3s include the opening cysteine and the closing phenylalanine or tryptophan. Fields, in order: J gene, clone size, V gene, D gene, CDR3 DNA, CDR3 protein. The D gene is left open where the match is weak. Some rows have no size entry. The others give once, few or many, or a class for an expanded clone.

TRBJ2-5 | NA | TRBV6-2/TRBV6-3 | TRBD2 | TGTGCCAGCAGTACCTCCCGACTAGCGGGGGGGCGAGAGACCCAGTACTTC | CASSTSRLAGGRETQYF
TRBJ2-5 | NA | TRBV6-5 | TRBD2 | TGTGCCAGCAGTTACTCGTTGAGCGGGGGGCCCTGGCAGCAAGAGACCCAGTACTTC | CASSYSLSGGPWQQETQYF
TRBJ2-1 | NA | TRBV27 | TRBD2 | TGTGCTACTAGCGGGAGGGTATGGAATGAGCAGTTCTTC | CATSGRVWNEQFF
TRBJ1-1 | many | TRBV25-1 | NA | TGTGCCAGCAGTGAATACAAGGACAACAAAGCTTTCTTT | CASSEYKDNKAFF
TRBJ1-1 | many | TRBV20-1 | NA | TGCAGTGCTAGAGATCCGTTGGGTCCTAACACTGAAGCTTTCTTT | CSARDPLGPNTEAFF
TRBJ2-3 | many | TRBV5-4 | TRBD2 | TGTGCCAGCAGCCTGACTAGCGGGCCGACAGATACGCAGTATTTT | CASSLTSGPTDTQYF
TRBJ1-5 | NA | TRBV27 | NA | TGTGCCAGCAGTTTAATGGGGGATCAGCCCCAGCATTTT | CASSLMGDQPQHF
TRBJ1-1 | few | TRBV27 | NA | TGTGCCAGCAGTCACAGGACTGATGAGTCCACTGAAGCTTTCTTT | CASSHRTDESTEAFF
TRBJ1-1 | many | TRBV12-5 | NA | TGTGCTAGTGCCCCCGGCCCTGAAGCTTTCTTT | CASAPGPEAFF
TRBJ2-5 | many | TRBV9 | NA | TGTGCCAGCAGCGAGAGAGCGGGCGACAACCAAGAGACCCAGTACTTC | CASSERAGDNQETQYF
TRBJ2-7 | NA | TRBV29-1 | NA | TGCGGCGTTGAATCGGGGCCCTACGAGCAGTACTTC | CGVESGPYEQYF
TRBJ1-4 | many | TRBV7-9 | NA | TGTGCCAGCAGCCCTCTGGGCGGAACTAATGAAAAACTGTTTTTT | CASSPLGGTNEKLFF
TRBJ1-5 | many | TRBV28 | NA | TGTGCCAGCAGTCTCTGGGGCCATCAGCCCCAGCATTTT | CASSLWGHQPQHF
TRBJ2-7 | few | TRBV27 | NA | TGTGCCAGCAGTTTAAACGGGGCGCGCTACGAGCAGTACTTC | CASSLNGARYEQYF
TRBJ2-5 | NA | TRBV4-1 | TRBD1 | TGCGCCAGCAGCCAAGATCCCGGACAGGGGACCTTCCAAGAGACCCAGTACTTC | CASSQDPGQGTFQETQYF
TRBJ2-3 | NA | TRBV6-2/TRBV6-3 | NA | TGTGCCAGCAGTACGACGGTCGGGATTCTAATTAGCACAGATACGCAGTATTTT | CASSTTVGILISTDTQYF
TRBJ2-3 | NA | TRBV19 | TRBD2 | TGTGCCAGTAGTATTTTCGGGGTAGCGGGGAGGAACGTTACGCAGTATTTT | CASSIFGVAGRNVTQYF
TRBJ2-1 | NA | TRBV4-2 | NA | TGTGCCAGCAGCCAAGGTGGGGGTGGGGGATTTGAGCAGTTCTTC | CASSQGGGGGFEQFF
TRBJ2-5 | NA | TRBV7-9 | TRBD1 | TGTGCCAGCGCCCTCACAGGGGTTTCGGAGACCCAGTACTTC | CASALTGVSETQYF
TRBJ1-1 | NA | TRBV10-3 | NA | TGTGCCATCAGTGAGTTTCAGATCACTGAAGCTTTCTTT | CAISEFQITEAFF
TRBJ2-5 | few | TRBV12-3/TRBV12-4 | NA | TGTGCCAGTAGGGGTTCGATGGAAGAGACCCAGTACTTC | CASRGSMEETQYF
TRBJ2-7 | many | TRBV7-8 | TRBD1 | TGTGCCAGCAGCCTGGCCCGTAGGACAGGCACTTCTTTCTCCTACGAGCAGTACTTC | CASSLARRTGTSFSYEQYF
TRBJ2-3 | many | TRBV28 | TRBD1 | TGTGCCAGCAGCGAACAGGGGGCTAAGACAGATACGCAGTATTTT | CASSEQGAKTDTQYF
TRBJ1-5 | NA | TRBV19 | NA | TGTGCCAGTAGCCCATGGGGGGCTGGCAATCAGCCCCAGCATTTT | CASSPWGAGNQPQHF
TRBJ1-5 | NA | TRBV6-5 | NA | TGTGCCACGTCCGGGACCCCCGGTGGTCAGCCCCAGCATTTT | CATSGTPGGQPQHF
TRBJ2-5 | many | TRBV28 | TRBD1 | TGTGCCAACGGGACAGGGTTTGAGACCCAGTACTTC | CANGTGFETQYF
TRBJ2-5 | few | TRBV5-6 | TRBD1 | TGTGCCAGCAGCTTCCGGGACAGGGGTCAGACCCAGTACTTC | CASSFRDRGQTQYF
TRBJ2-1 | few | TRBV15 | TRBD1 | TGTGCCACCAGCAGTATGAGGGACAGTTTCAATGAGCAGTTCTTC | CATSSMRDSFNEQFF
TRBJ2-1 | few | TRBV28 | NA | TGTGCCAGCAGTGTAACGGGTAGCTCCTACAATGAGCAGTTCTTC | CASSVTGSSYNEQFF